The next 18 T cell receptor beta chains were all read from a single sample in a study of human T cells and chemical hapten exposure (dated by TCRdb to the early 2020s). Libraries were prepared through RACE. Sequenced using a NextSeq 500. Starting from the raw public reads, TCRdb applied fastp trimming at Q25, assembled clones with MiXCR and retained in-frame beta chains. Each CDR3 protein gets just one entry, which takes the most common genes and DNA from the rows behind it. The sample has 350,000 to 400,000 distinct CDR3 sequences on record, less than 6.5% of them singletons. 2.5% to 3% of the sample goes to the ten largest clones. The sample's time point label is to be understood as: pre-sensitization, week 0. The treatment or condition label here, explained by the study, means: therapeutic diphenylcyclopropenone sensitization with weekly scalp DPC. Material: whole blood, obtained in connection with sensitization to the hapten diphenylcyclopropenone (DPC). Receptors originate from a woman in her forties or fifties with alopecia areata. Some clones in this sample may be carry-over from other donors' samples.

On this clonotype: The junction differs from germline at one of its ends, possibly a read error. CDR3 region: CASSPQLAGSSANTIYF. In nucleotides, the CDR3 is TGTGCCAGCTCACCGCAGTTAGCAGGGAGCTCTGCAAACACCATATATTTT. The gene calls are TRBV18 and TRBJ1-3; maybe TRBD1 (5 bases). The CDR3 is 17 amino acids. The germline gives CDR1 KGHSH, CDR2 LQKENI.

This clonotype was picked up many times. The chain carries TRBV12-3 or TRBV12-4 and TRBJ1-3; 7 nucleotides align to TRBD1. The CDR3 extends over 16 amino acids. V shed 8 bases and J 3 bases; nucleotides not matched to a gene: 13. This chain's CDR3 is CASGPAEGAFGNTIYF. The CDR3 nucleotides read TGTGCCAGCGGGCCTGCGGAGGGGGCTTTTGGAAACACCATATATTTT.

V and J are TRBV20-1 and TRBJ2-3; D is possibly TRBD1 (5 bases). The V end lost 2 bases, the J end lost 2 bases, and 8 bases lay between the germline ends. The CDR3 extends over 13 amino acids. Germline CDR1 reads DFQATT; CDR2 reads SNEGSKA (reference sequence). CDR3 sequence reads: CSARRGLTDTQYF. The CDR3 region has the DNA TGCAGTGCTAGAAGGGGCCTCACAGATACGCAGTATTTT.

This clonotype was observed at least ten times. The chain recombines TRBV12-3 or TRBV12-4 with TRBJ2-2; TRBD1 agrees at 7 bases. The CDR3 runs to 15 residues. V was pared by 6 bases and J by 1 base, with 5 bases of the junction left unmatched. CDR3 sequence (DNA): TGTGCCAGCAGCAGAACAGGGGTGAACACCGGGGAGCTGTTTTTT. Translation gives CASSRTGVNTGELFF.

At least ten counts were recorded for this clonotype. This chain connects TRBV6-2 or TRBV6-3 to TRBJ2-1; D is unresolved. V lost 4 bases and J lost 6, with 4 bases in between. The CDR3 length is 11 residues. Germline V gives CDR1 MNHEY, CDR2 SVGEGT. The CDR3 reads CASSSINEQFF. CDR3 sequence (DNA): TGTGCCAGCAGTTCGATCAATGAGCAGTTCTTC.

This clonotype was observed a handful of times. The J gene is TRBJ2-2, the V gene TRBV6-2 or TRBV6-3; perhaps D is TRBD1 or TRBD2 (5 bases each). The V end was cut by 6 bases, the J end by 0 bases, with 11 bases between. The CDR3 extends over 15 amino acids. Germline V gives CDR1 MNHEY, CDR2 SVGEGT. The CDR3 reads CASSRDPANTGELFF. Written as DNA, the CDR3 is TGTGCCAGCAGCAGGGACCCGGCGAACACCGGGGAGCTGTTTTTT.

This clonotype occurred a few times. The V and J genes are TRBV5-5 and TRBJ1-2; tentatively, D is TRBD1 (6 bases). CDR1 is SGHKS and CDR2 is YYEKEE in the germline V gene (reference sequence). CDR3 length: 15 residues. V was pared by 4 bases and J by 4 bases, with 17 bases between. As DNA, the CDR3 is TGTGCCAGCAGCATGGACAGCCCTGATATCTATGGCTACACCTTC. Amino acid sequence: CASSMDSPDIYGYTF.

This clonotype was seen repeatedly, ten times or more. The J gene is TRBJ2-1, the V gene TRBV6-2 or TRBV6-3; 8 positions agree with TRBD2. CDR1 is MNHEY and CDR2 is SVGEGT in the germline V gene. With V trimmed by 7 bases and J by 9 bases, 11 bases remained unmatched. This CDR3 is 14 amino acids long. CDR3 loop: CASIPGGLEAEQFF. The DNA of the CDR3 is TGTGCCAGCATCCCGGGAGGGTTGGAGGCTGAGCAGTTCTTC.

The chain has TRBV7-2 and TRBJ1-4; D is undetermined. The CDR3 consists of 13 residues. With 8 bases removed from V and 3 bases from J, the gap between germline ends came to 10 bases. Per the germline V gene, CDR1 is SGHTA and CDR2 is FQGNSA. CDR3 sequence reads: CASRDLANEKLFF. Here the CDR3 DNA reads TGTGCCAGCCGGGATCTTGCTAATGAAAAACTGTTTTTT.

This clonotype appeared a few times. This chain connects TRBV12-3 or TRBV12-4 to TRBJ1-1; D not certain. With 5 bases removed from V and 3 bases from J, the gap between germline ends came to 13 bases. The CDR3 length is 14 residues. CDR3 loop: CASSRVSRDTEAFF. The CDR3 nucleotides read TGTGCCAGCAGTCGGGTTTCAAGGGACACTGAAGCTTTCTTT.

The chain links TRBV29-1 to TRBJ1-2; 8 bases align to TRBD1. CDR3 length: 11 amino acids. Germline loops: CDR1 SQVTM, CDR2 ANQGSEA. The V segment lost 5 bases and the J segment 6 bases; nucleotides outside the gene matches: 2. The CDR3 spells CSVIQGDGYTF. CDR3 nucleotides: TGCAGCGTTATACAGGGGGATGGCTACACCTTC.

This clonotype turned up a few times. The V call is TRBV27, the J call TRBJ2-7, with TRBD1 identical over 7 bases. Trimming removed 5 bases from V and 7 bases from J; junction bases left unmatched: 11. The CDR3 is 14 amino acids. Looked up from germline, CDR1 is MNHEY and CDR2 is SMNVEV (reference sequence). The CDR3 DNA sequence: TGTGCCAGCAGTCCCTCGACAGGGCTTAGGGAGCAGTACTTC. Translation: CASSPSTGLREQYF.

This clonotype has a handful of counts. The V and J genes are TRBV7-9 and TRBJ1-1; D is unclear. Trimming took 5 bases from V and 5 from J, leaving 15 bases between them. Germline V lookup: CDR1 SEHNR, CDR2 FQNEAQ (reference sequence). This CDR3 is 14 amino acids long. CDR3 coding DNA: TGTGCCAGCAGCCCGACGGGGATGGAGACTGAAGCTTTCTTT. It codes for CASSPTGMETEAFF.

The chain employs TRBV7-8 and TRBJ2-3, with 7 nucleotides matching TRBD1. This CDR3 comprises 14 residues. Germline V lookup: CDR1 SGHVS, CDR2 FQNEAQ. The ends lost 3 bases at V and 1 base at J; junction bases unmatched: 1. The CDR3 is CASSFTGGTDTQYF. The CDR3, as DNA: TGTGCCAGCAGCTTCACAGGGGGCACAGATACGCAGTATTTT.

V gene TRBV4-2 combines with J gene TRBJ2-1; tentatively, D is TRBD1 (6 bases). The CDR3 has 15 amino acids. Germline V gene data show CDR1 as LGHNA and CDR2 as YNFKEQ. V was clipped by 2 bases and J by 4 bases, with 12 bases between them. CDR3 amino acids: CASSQHRDNYNEQFF. The CDR3 nucleotides are TGTGCCAGCAGCCAACACCGGGACAATTACAATGAGCAGTTCTTC.

In its sample, this clonotype was seen a few times. The chain recombines TRBV20-1 with TRBJ1-1, with D possibly being TRBD1 (5 bases). From germline, CDR1 is DFQATT and CDR2 SNEGSKA (reference sequence). This CDR3 contains 12 residues. V shed 5 bases and J shed 1 base, with 8 bases lying between them. The chain's CDR3 is CSAGGRNTEAFF. CDR3 sequence (DNA): TGCAGTGCTGGGGGGAGGAACACTGAAGCTTTCTTT.

This clonotype occurred a few times. This rearrangement joins TRBV7-2 to TRBJ2-3; no reliable D call. The CDR3 is 12 residues long. Germline V gives CDR1 SGHTA, CDR2 FQGNSA. Deletions cut 0 bases from V and 8 bases from J, with 6 bases between. In nucleotides, the CDR3 is TGTGCCAGCAGCTTAGCAGTGGGTACGCAGTATTTT. Amino acid sequence: CASSLAVGTQYF.

This clonotype was observed many times. The chain's CDR3 is CASSSSPGSLVTHF. The CDR3 DNA sequence: TGTGCCAGCAGCTCAAGCCCGGGTTCACTTGTTACCCACTTT. V and J are TRBV7-2 and TRBJ1-6; D is undetermined. Trimming shortened V by 4 bases and J by 18 bases, and 22 bases separated the two germline ends. CDR3 length: 14 residues. Germline loops: CDR1 SGHTA, CDR2 FQGNSA.